The T cell receptor beta chain described here comes from a study of OX40 agonist ivuxolimab in advanced cancers. As for the study more broadly: Ivuxolimab was an agonistic, fully human IgG2 monoclonal antibody directed against OX40 (CD134), a costimulatory receptor. Intravenous ivuxolimab was administered to patients every 2 weeks at six dose levels: 0.01, 0.1, 0.3, 1.5, 3 and 10 mg/kg. Among the 50 to 55 dose-escalation patients, some 20 had hepatocellular carcinoma, approximately 15 melanoma, 9 renal cell carcinoma and 9 head and neck cancer. The dose-escalation cohort was 82.7% male with a mean age of about 54 years, ranging from roughly 20 to 80. Prior anti-PD-1, anti-PD-L1 or anti-CTLA-4 therapy was permitted, and approximately 40% of dose-escalation patients had received checkpoint inhibitors. Three dose-escalation patients achieved partial responses, one with hepatocellular carcinoma and two with cutaneous melanoma. Peripheral TCRbeta sequencing was intended to test whether TCR sequence diversity was altered and clonal T-cell expansion was caused by ivuxolimab. The paper describes the monotherapy dose-escalation part (N = 52 patients) of the phase I trial of ivuxolimab.

The V and J ends are trimmed by 5 bases and 1 base, leaving 12 bases between them. As encoded in the germline V gene, CDR1 is SNHLY while CDR2 is FYNNEI. From cysteine to phenylalanine, the CDR3 is 15 amino acids long. The retained sequence is limited to the CDR3, 45 bases, with the frame set at the first base. A remark on this clone: Its antigen is not yet known. No per-base quality is available; no much larger clone lies one base away.

Results the study describes overall, beyond this receptor: In the 0.1-3.0 mg/kg groups, partial responders had among the lowest normalized peripheral clonal expansion, particularly in CD8+ T cells. Low levels of normalized T-cell clonal expansion were also seen in some patients who did not respond. At doses from 0.1 to 3.0 mg/kg, clonal expansion was seen in both CD4+ and CD8+ blood T cells between baseline and week 6. The antigen specificity of the peripheral T cells that underwent clonal expansion was not determined. After ivuxolimab, expanded clones were on average more numerous among CD8+ T cells than among CD4+ T cells.

The trial excluded patients who had a history of autoimmune disease or who were on systemic immunosuppression. In every dose cohort, peripheral blood was drawn for TCR sequencing at baseline, cycle 4 day 1, and cycle 7 day 1. Samples were obtained from an open-label, multicenter, first-in-human phase I dose-escalation trial of ivuxolimab. Adults with locally advanced or metastatic melanoma, renal cell carcinoma, hepatocellular carcinoma or head and neck squamous cell carcinoma were enrolled in the trial. Before TCR sequencing, CD4+ T cells and CD8+ T cells from peripheral blood were sorted into separate populations. To sequence the TCRbeta CDR3 region, genomic DNA was isolated from the sorted cells. TCRbeta CDR3 regions were sequenced using the immunoSEQ Assay. TCRdb obtained this table from immuneACCESS and retained in-frame rearrangements with V and J assigned. These tables miss some clones; where compared with another copy, unresolved V genes account for less than half of the shortfall, and the remainder is unexplained. The sample has 50,000 to 75,000 clones on record, about nine tenths of them singletons. The biggest ten clones account for roughly 1.1% of the sample.

The chain links TRBV2 with TRBJ2-1; D gene: possibly TRBD1, on 6 matching bases. The TCR was taken from an adult with an advanced solid tumor such as melanoma, head and neck, liver or kidney cancer. This specimen was CD4+ or CD8+ T cells sorted from blood, taken in a trial of the OX40 agonist ivuxolimab. The DNA sequence follows: TGTGCCAGCAGTTTTAGTAGGGGGTCCTACAATGAGCAGTTCTTC. It encodes CASSFSRGSYNEQFF.